The clone carrying this T cell receptor beta chain has more than one count but fewer than ten. The antigen is not known. CDR3 length: 13 residues. V was pared by 4 bases and J by 0 bases, with 7 bases between. Germline CDR1 reads DFQATT; CDR2 reads SNEGSKA (reference sequence). The source of the sample is a study of CD8+CD57+ T cells in acquired aplastic anemia. Study observations and caveats: CD8+ Simpson's diversity did not differ significantly between patients and controls.

Genomic DNA provided the template from which TCR beta VDJ and CDR3 profiles were obtained. TCRdb analysed the reads with MiXCR anew, one entry per CDR3 protein. The table includes a few hundred thousand distinct CDR3 sequences, less than 35% detected once. Before being chosen for sequencing, patients had shown CD8+CD57+ cell expansion by flow cytometry. There were no patients without severe acquired aplastic anemia. The chain couples TRBV20-1 to TRBJ2-1, with no clear D. What was sequenced was sorted CD4+, CD8+, or CD8+CD57+ T cells (not recorded which) from PBMCs. This TCR was sampled from a human donor with aplastic anemia. The CDR3 DNA reads as TGCAGTGCTACTAAGGACTCCTACAATGAGCAGTTCTTC. Residues: CSATKDSYNEQFF.